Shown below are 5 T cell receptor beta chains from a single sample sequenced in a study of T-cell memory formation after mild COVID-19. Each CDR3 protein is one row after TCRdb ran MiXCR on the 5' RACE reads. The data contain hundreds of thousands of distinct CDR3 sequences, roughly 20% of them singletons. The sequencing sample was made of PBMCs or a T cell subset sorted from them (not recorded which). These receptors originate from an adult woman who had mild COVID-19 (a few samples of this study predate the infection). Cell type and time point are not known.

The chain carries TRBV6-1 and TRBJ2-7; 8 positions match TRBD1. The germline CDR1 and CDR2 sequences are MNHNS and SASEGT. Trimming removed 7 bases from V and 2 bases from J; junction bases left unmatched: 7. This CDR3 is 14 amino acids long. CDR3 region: CASKPGQAAYEQYF. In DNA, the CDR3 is TGTGCCAGCAAACCGGGACAGGCCGCCTACGAGCAGTACTTC.

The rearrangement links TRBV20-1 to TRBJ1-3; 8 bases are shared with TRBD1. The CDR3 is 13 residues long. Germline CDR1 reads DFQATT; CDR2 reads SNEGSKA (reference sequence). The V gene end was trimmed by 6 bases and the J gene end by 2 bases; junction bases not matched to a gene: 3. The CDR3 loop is CSAPDRAGNTIYF. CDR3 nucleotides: TGCAGTGCGCCGGACAGGGCTGGAAACACCATATATTTT.

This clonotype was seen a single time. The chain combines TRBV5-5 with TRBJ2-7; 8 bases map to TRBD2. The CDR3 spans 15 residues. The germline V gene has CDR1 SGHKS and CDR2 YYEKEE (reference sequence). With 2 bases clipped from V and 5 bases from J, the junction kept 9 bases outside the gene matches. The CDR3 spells CASSFSGGGPHEQYF. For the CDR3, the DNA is TGTGCCAGCAGCTTCAGTGGCGGGGGGCCCCACGAGCAGTACTTC. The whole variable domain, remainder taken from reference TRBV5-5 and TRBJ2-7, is DAGVTQSPTHLIKTRGQQVTLRCSPISGHKSVSWYQQVLGQGPQFIFQYYEKEERGRGNFPDRFSARQFPNYSSELNVNALLLGDSALYLCASSFSGGGPHEQYFGPGTRLTVT.

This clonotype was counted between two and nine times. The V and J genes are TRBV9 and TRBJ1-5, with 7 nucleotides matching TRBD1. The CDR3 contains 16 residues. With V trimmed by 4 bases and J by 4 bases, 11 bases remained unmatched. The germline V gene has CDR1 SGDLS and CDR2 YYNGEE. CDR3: CASSPGRQGVNQPQHF. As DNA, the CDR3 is TGTGCCAGCAGCCCCGGGAGGCAGGGGGTAAATCAGCCCCAGCATTTT.

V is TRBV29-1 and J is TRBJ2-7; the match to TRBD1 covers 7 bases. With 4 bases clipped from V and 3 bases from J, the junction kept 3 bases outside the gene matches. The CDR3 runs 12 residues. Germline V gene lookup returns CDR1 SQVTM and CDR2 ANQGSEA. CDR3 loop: CSVARTGYEQYF. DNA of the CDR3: TGCAGCGTTGCCAGGACAGGCTACGAGCAGTACTTC.